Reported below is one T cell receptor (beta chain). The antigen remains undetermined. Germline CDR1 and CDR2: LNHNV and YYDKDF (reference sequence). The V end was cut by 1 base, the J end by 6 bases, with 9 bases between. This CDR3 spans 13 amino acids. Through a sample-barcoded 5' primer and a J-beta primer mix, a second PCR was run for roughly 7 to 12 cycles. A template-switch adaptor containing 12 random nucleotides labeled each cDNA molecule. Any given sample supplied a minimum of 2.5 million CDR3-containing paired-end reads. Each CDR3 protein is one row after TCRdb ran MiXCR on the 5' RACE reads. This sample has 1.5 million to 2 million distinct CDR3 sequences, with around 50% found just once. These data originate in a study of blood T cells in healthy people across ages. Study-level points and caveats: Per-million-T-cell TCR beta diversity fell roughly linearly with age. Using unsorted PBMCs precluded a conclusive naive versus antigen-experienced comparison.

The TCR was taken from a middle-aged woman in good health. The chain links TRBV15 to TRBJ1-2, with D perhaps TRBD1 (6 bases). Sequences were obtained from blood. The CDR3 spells CATSRVDSHGYTF. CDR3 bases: TGTGCCACCAGCAGAGTGGACAGCCATGGCTACACCTTC.